This T cell receptor (beta chain) was documented in a study of cytomegalovirus exposure and HLA in healthy donors. Looking at the study overall: Of the donors genotyped, approximately 410 in all, about 81% fell in the Caucasian-associated ancestry cluster. Study conclusions and caveats: In a later analysis, TCR beta V- and J-gene trimming was associated with a missense DCLRE1C variant. Available immune exposure information covered CMV serostatus only. The authors later found HLA-associated TCR beta chains more clonally expanded than equally common others.

The PCR employed 60 Vbeta primers together with 13 Jbeta primers. Measured with immunoSEQ multiplex PCR; TCRdb has only the in-frame clones, and not every one. The sample lists around 110,000 clones; 82% were seen once. On this clone itself: Its target is not known.

Trimming removed 1 base from V and 4 bases from J, with 5 bases in between. Germline CDR1 is LNHDA and CDR2 is SQIVND (reference sequence). The CDR3 is made up of 13 amino acids. This chain uses TRBV19 with TRBJ2-1, with D possibly matching TRBD2 (5 bases). The sequenced material came from PBMCs. This clonotype was obtained from a man younger than 40 in good health and CMV-seropositive. CDR3 in amino acids: CASSIGEYNEQFF. The DNA of the CDR3 is TGTGCCAGTAGTATAGGGGAGTACAATGAGCAGTTCTTC.